The 12 T cell receptor beta chains below were found in one sample sequenced in a study of CXCR3-negative and CXCR3-positive naive CD8 T cells. TRB cDNA was prepared as libraries by UMI-labeled 5' RACE. Each CDR3 protein gets one entry in TCRdb, which reprocessed the 5' RACE reads and gives no DNA. The sample data list around 140,000 distinct CDR3 sequences. The sequenced sample consisted of naive CXCR3- CD8+ T cells from blood. The subset is: CD45RO-CCR7+CD27+CD95- naive CD8+ T cells lacking CXCR3 (TNR3-). The source of these receptors is a human donor in good health. Some clones in this sample may be carry-over from other donors' samples.

The chain couples TRBV21-1 to TRBJ1-1; the D call of TRBD1 rests on TCRdb alone, since no DNA is present to check it. TRBV21-1 is a documented pseudogene. The CDR3 is made up of 15 amino acids. This CDR3 is CASSARRGLTTEAFF.

The chain recombines TRBV7-3 with TRBJ1-2. This CDR3 is 16 amino acids long. The V gene's germline CDR1 is SGHTA and CDR2 FQGTGA. This chain's CDR3 is CASSLSPGDVIYGYTF.

The chain links TRBV5-1 to TRBJ1-5. This CDR3 is 17 amino acids long. Germline-derived CDR1 and CDR2 are SGHRS and YFSETQ. CDR3 residues: CASSLGTGNPSNQPQHF. The full variable domain, with the rest looked up from reference TRBV5-1 and TRBJ1-5, is KAGVTQTPRYLIKTRGQQVTLSCSPISGHRSVSWYQQTPGQGLQFLFEYFSETQRNKGNFPGRFSGRQFSNSRSEMNVSTLELGDSALYLCASSLGTGNPSNQPQHFGDGTRLSIL.

The gene calls are TRBV29-1 and TRBJ1-1. CDR3 length: 14 amino acids. Germline CDR1 is SQVTM and CDR2 is ANQGSEA. The CDR3 region is CSVEGYGSRTEAFF.

The chain joins TRBV4-3 to TRBJ1-2; absent DNA, TCRdb's TRBD1 call cannot be checked. The CDR3 contains 17 residues. CDR1 LGHNA and CDR2 YSLEER come from the germline V gene. This CDR3 is CASSQDLGTGFPYGYTF.

The chain combines TRBV28 with TRBJ2-7; the D call from TCRdb, TRBD1, cannot be confirmed without DNA. The CDR3 contains 14 residues. The germline CDR1 and CDR2 sequences are MDHEN and SYDVKM. This CDR3 is CASSRQENSYEQYF.

CDR3 sequence reads: CSVDMGRAVGELFF. The J gene is TRBJ2-2, the V gene TRBV29-1; as DNA is missing, the TRBD1 call by TCRdb cannot be tested. There are 14 residues in the CDR3. Per the germline V gene, CDR1 is SQVTM and CDR2 is ANQGSEA.

The rearrangement links TRBV20-1 to TRBJ1-5. The germline V gene encodes CDR1 DFQATT and CDR2 SNEGSKA (reference sequence). The CDR3 has 13 amino acids. The CDR3: CSARGPYNQPQHF.

The chain is built from TRBV29-1 and TRBJ1-2. CDR1 is SQVTM and CDR2 is ANQGSEA in the germline V gene. The CDR3 contains 13 residues. The CDR3 sequence is CSVVTASIYGYTF.

The V call is TRBV29-1, the J call TRBJ2-7; TCRdb reports TRBD1, a call that lacks DNA to check it against. The CDR3 totals 15 residues. The germline gives CDR1 SQVTM, CDR2 ANQGSEA. The CDR3 reads CSVEETGGLTYEQYF.

This chain joins TRBV12-3 or TRBV12-4 and TRBJ2-7; TCRdb's D gene call, TRBD1, goes unchecked for lack of DNA. The length of the CDR3 is 15 residues. CDR3 protein: CASSLRGQGRYEQYF.

The chain combines TRBV29-1 with TRBJ1-1. Germline V gene sequence: CDR1 SQVTM, CDR2 ANQGSEA. The CDR3 runs to 11 residues. The CDR3: CSVATDTEAFF.